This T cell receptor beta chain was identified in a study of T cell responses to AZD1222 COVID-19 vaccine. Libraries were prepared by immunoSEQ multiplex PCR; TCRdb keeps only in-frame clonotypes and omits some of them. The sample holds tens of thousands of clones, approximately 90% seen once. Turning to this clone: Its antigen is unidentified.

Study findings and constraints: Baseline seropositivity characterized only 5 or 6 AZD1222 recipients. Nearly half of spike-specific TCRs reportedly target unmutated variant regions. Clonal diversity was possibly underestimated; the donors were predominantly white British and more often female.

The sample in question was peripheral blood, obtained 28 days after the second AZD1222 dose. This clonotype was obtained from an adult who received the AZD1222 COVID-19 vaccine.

CDR3 sequence (DNA): TGTGCCAGCAATACCCGACCGATGAACACTGAAGCTTTCTTT. Amino acids: CASNTRPMNTEAFF. The chain uses TRBV27 and TRBJ1-1; D is ambiguous. The CDR3 is 14 amino acids. Trimming removed 7 bases at V and 0 bases at J, with 12 bases between. The V gene's germline CDR1 is MNHEY and CDR2 SMNVEV (reference sequence).